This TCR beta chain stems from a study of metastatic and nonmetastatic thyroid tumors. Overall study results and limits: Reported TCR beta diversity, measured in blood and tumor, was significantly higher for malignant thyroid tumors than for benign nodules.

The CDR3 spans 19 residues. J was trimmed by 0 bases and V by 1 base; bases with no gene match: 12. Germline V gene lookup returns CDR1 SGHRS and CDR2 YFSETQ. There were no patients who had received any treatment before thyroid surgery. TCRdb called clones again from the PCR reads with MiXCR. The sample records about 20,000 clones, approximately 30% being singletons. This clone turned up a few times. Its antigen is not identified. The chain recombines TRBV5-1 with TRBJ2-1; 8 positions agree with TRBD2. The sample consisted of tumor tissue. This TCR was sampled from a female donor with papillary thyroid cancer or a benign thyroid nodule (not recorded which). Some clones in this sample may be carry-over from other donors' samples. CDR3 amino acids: CASSLIGSSGLSSYNEQFF. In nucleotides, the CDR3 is TGCGCCAGCAGCTTGATTGGTTCTAGCGGGTTGAGCTCCTACAATGAGCAGTTCTTC.